This TCR beta chain was documented in a study of blood T cell repertoires in COVID-19. As for the study in general: The study drew acute and convalescent COVID-19 samples from the United States, Italy and Spain. Sources were T cells, B-cell-depleted T cells, or PBMCs; the material itself was cDNA or gDNA.

The CDR3 contains 13 residues. V was trimmed by 5 bases and J by 5 bases, leaving 12 bases between them. The germline gives CDR1 MNHEY, CDR2 SMNVEV (reference sequence). Per the original methods: Nucleated cell number was recorded as an estimate derived from reference gene primer amplification. Assay: immunoSEQ multiplex PCR; the TCRdb copy retains only in-frame clones and omits some. D and trimming come from the DNA, and the V and J calls and clone size come from that table. In the table there are over 60,000 clones, approximately 92% of which are singletons. The TCR comes from a woman between 45 and 65 years old with active COVID-19. The material sequenced was peripheral blood. V gene TRBV27 combines with J gene TRBJ1-2; D not resolved. CDR3 region: CASSPDNSYGYTF. The CDR3 DNA reads as TGTGCCAGCAGTCCTGACAATTCGTATGGCTACACCTTC.